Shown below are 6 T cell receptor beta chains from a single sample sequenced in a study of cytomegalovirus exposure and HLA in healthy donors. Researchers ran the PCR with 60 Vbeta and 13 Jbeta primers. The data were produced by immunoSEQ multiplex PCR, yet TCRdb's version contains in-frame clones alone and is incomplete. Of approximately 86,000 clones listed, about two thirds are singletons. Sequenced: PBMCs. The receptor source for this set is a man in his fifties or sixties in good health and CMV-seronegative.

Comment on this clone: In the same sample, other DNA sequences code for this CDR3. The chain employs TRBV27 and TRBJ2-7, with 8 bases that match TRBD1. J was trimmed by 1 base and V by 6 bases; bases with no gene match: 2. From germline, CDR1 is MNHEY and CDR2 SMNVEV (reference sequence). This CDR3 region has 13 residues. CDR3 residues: CASSRQGSYEQYF. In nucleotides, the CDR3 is TGTGCCAGCAGCCGACAGGGGTCCTACGAGCAGTACTTC.

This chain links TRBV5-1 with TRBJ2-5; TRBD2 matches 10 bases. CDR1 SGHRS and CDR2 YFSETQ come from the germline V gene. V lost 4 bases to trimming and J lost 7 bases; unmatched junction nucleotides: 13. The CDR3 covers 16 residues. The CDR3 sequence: CASSERAGGDIGTQYF. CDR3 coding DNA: TGCGCCAGCAGCGAAAGAGCGGGGGGGGACATAGGGACCCAGTACTTC. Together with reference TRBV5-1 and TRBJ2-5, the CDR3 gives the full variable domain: KAGVTQTPRYLIKTRGQQVTLSCSPISGHRSVSWYQQTPGQGLQFLFEYFSETQRNKGNFPGRFSGRQFSNSRSEMNVSTLELGDSALYLCASSERAGGDIGTQYFGPGTRLLVL.

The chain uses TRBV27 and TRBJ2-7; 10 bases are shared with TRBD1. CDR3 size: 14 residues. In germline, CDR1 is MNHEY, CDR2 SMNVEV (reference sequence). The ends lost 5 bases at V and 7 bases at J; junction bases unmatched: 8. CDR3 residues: CASSTRQGAREQYF. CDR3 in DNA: TGTGCCAGCAGTACCAGACAGGGGGCGAGGGAGCAGTACTTC.

The DNA of the CDR3 is TGCGCCAGCAGCCAAGAAACCAGGGACTTCAATAATTCACCCCTCCACTTT. It specifies CASSQETRDFNNSPLHF. The chain has TRBV4-1 and TRBJ1-6; D perhaps matches TRBD1 (5 bases). Germline V gene lookup returns CDR1 MGHRA and CDR2 YSYEKL. V was shortened by 0 bases and J by 5 bases, with 14 bases between the two germline ends. This CDR3 region has 17 residues.

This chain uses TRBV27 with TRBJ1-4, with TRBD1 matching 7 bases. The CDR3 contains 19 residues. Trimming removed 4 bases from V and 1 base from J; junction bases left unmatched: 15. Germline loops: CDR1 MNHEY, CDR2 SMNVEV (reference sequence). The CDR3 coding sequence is TGTGCCAGCAGTTCCATTCACAGGGGAAGTCGGGGAACTAATGAAAAACTGTTTTTT. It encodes CASSSIHRGSRGTNEKLFF.

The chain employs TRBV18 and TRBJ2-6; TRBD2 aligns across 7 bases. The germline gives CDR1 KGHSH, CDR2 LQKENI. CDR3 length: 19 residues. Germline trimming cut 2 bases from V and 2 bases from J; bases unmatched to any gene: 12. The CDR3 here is CASSPGASGGETGANVLTF. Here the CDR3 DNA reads TGTGCCAGCTCACCAGGGGCTAGCGGAGGAGAAACTGGGGCCAACGTCCTGACTTTC.